The entry below gives a single TCR beta chain sequence along with its context. Its cognate antigen is unknown. Clones were read by immunoSEQ multiplex PCR, and TCRdb kept only the in-frame ones, dropping some. Of roughly 100,000 clones listed, around 89% are singletons. From germline, CDR1 is SNHLY and CDR2 FYNNEI. This CDR3 contains 13 residues. Between the trimmed V and J ends, which lost 7 bases and 3 bases, there was a span of 10 bases. Healthy donors had no documented immune events, such as infections, while sampled. These data belong to a study of identifying expanded T cells in peripheral blood. Findings and caveats of the study: Approximately two-week clone count variance significantly increased as total template count grew. About 1.2 clones differed between technical replicates, versus around 16 and 19 over time.

Input material: blood. The TCR comes from a person between 18 and 75 years old in good health. The rearrangement uses TRBV2 and TRBJ1-5, with a weak D call TRBD1 (6 bases). The CDR3 nucleotides are TGTGCCAGCACCCAGGGGCCCAATCAGCCCCAGCATTTT. It is translated as CASTQGPNQPQHF.